This is a list of T cell receptor beta chains from one sample in a study of T cells in Graves' hyperthyroidism and ophthalmopathy. TCRdb reprocessed the multiplex PCR reads with MiXCR, giving one entry per CDR3 protein. The profile shows roughly 510,000 distinct CDR3 sequences, approximately 49% of them singletons. Sequencing used peripheral blood or thyroid tissue (not recorded which). Receptors originate from an adult woman with Graves' disease, either hyperthyroidism or ophthalmopathy (not recorded which). Each CDR3 is given with its conserved first and last residue. D genes are given only for firm matches. Clone sizes are given selectively: once, few, many, or a class where the clone is expanded.

j_gene | v_gene | d_gene | abundance | CDR3aa | CDR3nt
TRBJ1-2 | TRBV6-5 | TRBD1 | . | CASSRQGAHGYTF | TGTGCCAGCAGTAGACAGGGGGCACATGGCTACACCTTC
TRBJ2-2 | TRBV5-1 | . | few | CASSLDGSNTGELFF | TGCGCCAGCAGCTTGGATGGCAGCAACACCGGGGAGCTGTTTTTT
TRBJ2-5 | TRBV7-2 | . | . | CASSLAGTGQRTQYF | TGTGCCAGCAGCTTAGCAGGGACGGGGCAACGGACCCAGTACTTC
TRBJ2-7 | TRBV30 | . | few | CAWSPGSYEQYF | TGTGCCTGGAGTCCAGGGTCCTACGAGCAGTACTTC
TRBJ1-5 | TRBV20-1 | TRBD1 | . | CSVADRENQPQHF | TGCAGTGTTGCGGACAGGGAGAATCAGCCCCAGCATTTT
TRBJ1-1 | TRBV29-1 | . | many | CSVQDRTFEAFF | TGCAGCGTTCAAGACAGAACCTTTGAAGCTTTCTTT
TRBJ2-5 | TRBV2 | . | . | CASRPADGETQYF | TGTGCCAGCCGCCCAGCGGATGGGGAGACCCAGTACTTC
TRBJ2-7 | TRBV12-3/TRBV12-4 | TRBD2 | . | CASSLARLAEPYEQYF | TGTGCCAGCAGCTTAGCGCGGCTAGCGGAGCCCTACGAGCAGTACTTC
TRBJ2-2 | TRBV4-1 | TRBD2 | . | CASSQGLAGGPSGELFF | TGCGCCAGCAGCCAGGGACTAGCGGGAGGGCCTTCCGGGGAGCTGTTTTTT
TRBJ1-6 | TRBV19 | . | few | CASSVGTGRNSPLHF | TGTGCCAGTAGTGTGGGCACGGGGCGGAACTCACCCCTCCACTTT
TRBJ1-2 | TRBV7-8 | . | many | CASSLVPGNYGYTF | TGTGCCAGCAGCTTAGTACCGGGAAACTATGGCTACACCTTC
TRBJ1-3 | TRBV10-3 | . | . | CATQGANTGNTIYF | TGTGCTACTCAGGGCGCCAACACTGGAAACACCATATATTTT
TRBJ2-1 | TRBV7-3 | . | few | CASSQGEYNEQFF | TGTGCCAGCAGCCAAGGAGAATACAATGAGCAGTTCTTC
TRBJ2-7 | TRBV20-1 | TRBD1 | few | CSAYTRTGQYEQYF | TGCAGTGCGTACACTCGGACAGGGCAATACGAGCAGTACTTC
TRBJ1-5 | TRBV28 | . | . | CASSYADTVGQPQHF | TGTGCCAGCAGTTACGCGGACACTGTAGGTCAGCCCCAGCATTTT
TRBJ2-5 | TRBV5-1 | TRBD1 | . | CASSWDSSLAGAGETQNF | TGTGCCAGCAGCTGGGACAGCAGCTTGGCAGGGGCCGGGGAGACCCAGAACTTC
TRBJ2-7 | TRBV6-2/TRBV6-3 | . | . | CASSYSRRINEQYF | TGTGCCAGCAGTTACTCACGGAGGATAAACGAGCAGTACTTC
TRBJ1-2 | TRBV7-2 | TRBD1 | . | CASSPMPRDREENGYTF | TGTGCCAGCAGCCCAATGCCGAGGGACAGGGAGGAGAATGGCTACACCTTC
TRBJ2-3 | TRBV4-3 | TRBD2 | . | CASSQGLAGGTRTDTQYF | TGCGCCAGCAGCCAAGGACTAGCGGGAGGGACCCGCACAGATACGCAGTATTTT
TRBJ2-7 | TRBV5-6 | . | . | CASSQNWQGVYEQYF | TGCGCCAGCAGCCAAAACTGGCAGGGTGTCTACGAGCAGTACTTC
TRBJ2-7 | TRBV9 | . | . | CASSAKGYGQYF | TGTGCCAGCAGCGCTAAAGGCTACGGGCAGTACTTC
TRBJ2-7 | TRBV10-1 | . | . | CASSDPRSLSYEQYF | TGCGCCAGCAGTGATCCCAGGTCACTCTCCTACGAGCAGTACTTC
TRBJ1-4 | TRBV19 | . | . | CASTEEGSGGLFF | TGTGCCAGTACCGAAGAGGGGTCAGGCGGACTGTTTTTT
TRBJ2-7 | TRBV20-1 | . | . | CSAAAGTRAGYEQYF | TGCAGTGCCGCCGCCGGGACCAGGGCCGGCTACGAGCAGTACTTC
TRBJ1-3 | TRBV7-9 | . | . | CASSPPSGASGNTIYF | TGTGCCAGCAGCCCCCCTAGCGGGGCCTCTGGAAACACCATATATTTT
TRBJ2-7 | TRBV25-1 | . | . | CASSVEDSSYEQYF | TGTGCCAGCAGTGTTGAGGACAGCTCCTACGAGCAGTACTTC
TRBJ1-1 | TRBV19 | . | many | CAGSRTAMNTEAFF | TGTGCCGGTAGTAGGACAGCCATGAACACTGAAGCTTTCTTT
TRBJ2-7 | TRBV7-8 | TRBD1 | . | CASSLGAPGGGEQYF | TGTGCCAGCAGCTTAGGGGCGCCAGGGGGCGGCGAGCAGTACTTC
TRBJ2-2 | TRBV2 | . | many | CASRIGTGELFF | TGTGCCAGCCGAATAGGGACCGGGGAGCTGTTTTTT
TRBJ2-7 | TRBV7-8 | TRBD2 | . | CASSLAPSGGPYEQYF | TGTGCCAGCAGCTTAGCCCCTAGCGGGGGACCCTACGAGCAGTACTTC
TRBJ2-2 | TRBV20-1 | TRBD2 | few | CSALAGADTGELFF | TGCAGTGCCTTAGCGGGAGCTGACACCGGGGAGCTGTTTTTT
TRBJ1-5 | TRBV7-2 | . | . | CASNIGTGVTQPQHF | TGTGCCAGCAACATAGGTACCGGGGTTACGCAGCCCCAGCATTTT
TRBJ2-2 | TRBV7-8 | . | many | CASSLGLGDTGTGELFF | TGTGCCAGCAGCTTAGGCTTGGGGGACACGGGAACCGGGGAGCTGTTTTTT
TRBJ1-2 | TRBV6-1 | TRBD1 | . | CASPPTPGQANYGYTF | TGTGCCAGCCCACCAACACCGGGACAGGCTAACTATGGCTACACCTTC
TRBJ1-2 | TRBV29-1 | TRBD1 | once | CSLIQGANYGYTF | TGCAGCTTGATACAGGGGGCGAACTATGGCTACACCTTC
TRBJ1-4 | TRBV7-9 | . | few | CASSNPMGEKLFF | TGTGCCAGCAGCAACCCGATGGGGGAAAAACTGTTTTTT
TRBJ1-2 | TRBV29-1 | TRBD1 | . | CSVGTGQGAYGYTF | TGCAGCGTTGGAACAGGACAGGGGGCATATGGCTACACCTTC
TRBJ1-4 | TRBV9 | . | . | CASSVEPNEKLFF | TGTGCCAGCAGCGTAGAACCAAATGAAAAACTGTTTTTT
TRBJ2-3 | TRBV14 | . | . | CASSQIGGTDTQYF | TGTGCCAGCAGCCAAATAGGGGGCACAGATACGCAGTATTTT
TRBJ1-4 | TRBV6-5 | . | few | CASREGEGLVWEKLFF | TGTGCCAGCAGGGAGGGGGAAGGGCTAGTTTGGGAAAAACTGTTTTTT
TRBJ2-5 | TRBV15 | TRBD1 | . | CATSRETGGYQETQYF | TGTGCCACCAGCAGAGAGACAGGGGGATACCAAGAGACCCAGTACTTC
TRBJ1-1 | TRBV9 | . | . | CASSVGGVGTEAFF | TGTGCCAGCAGCGTAGGGGGGGTCGGCACTGAAGCTTTCTTT
TRBJ1-3 | TRBV29-1 | . | few | CSAGRAGGNTIYF | TGCAGCGCGGGACGGGCGGGTGGAAACACCATATATTTT
TRBJ1-3 | TRBV11-2 | . | . | CASSLLETIYF | TGTGCCAGCAGCTTACTGGAAACCATATATTTT
TRBJ1-3 | TRBV15 | . | . | CATSRDTGSGNTIYF | TGTGCCACCAGCAGGGACACTGGCTCTGGAAACACCATATATTTT
TRBJ1-4 | TRBV4-1 | . | . | CASSQGSRREKLFF | TGCGCCAGCAGCCAAGGGTCTCGACGGGAAAAACTGTTTTTT
TRBJ2-7 | TRBV7-9 | . | few | CASSPHRYEQYF | TGTGCCAGCAGCCCGCATAGATACGAGCAGTACTTC
TRBJ2-7 | TRBV19 | TRBD2 | . | CASRPTSGRDEQYF | TGTGCCAGCAGGCCGACTAGCGGGAGGGACGAGCAGTACTTC
TRBJ2-5 | TRBV20-1 | TRBD1 | . | CSVAVTGQETQYF | TGCAGCGTTGCGGTGACAGGGCAAGAGACCCAGTACTTC